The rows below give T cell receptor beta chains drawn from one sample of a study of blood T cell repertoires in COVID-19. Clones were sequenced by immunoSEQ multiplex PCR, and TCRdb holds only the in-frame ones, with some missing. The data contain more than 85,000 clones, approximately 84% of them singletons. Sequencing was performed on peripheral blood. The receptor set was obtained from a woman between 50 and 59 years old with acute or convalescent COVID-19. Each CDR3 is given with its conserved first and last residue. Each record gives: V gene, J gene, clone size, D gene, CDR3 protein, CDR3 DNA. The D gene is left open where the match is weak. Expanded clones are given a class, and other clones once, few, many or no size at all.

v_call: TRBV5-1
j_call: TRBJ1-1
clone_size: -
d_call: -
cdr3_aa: CASSLAAGPKTGLNTEAFF
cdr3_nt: TGCGCCAGCAGCTTGGCCGCCGGCCCGAAGACAGGATTGAACACTGAAGCTTTCTTT

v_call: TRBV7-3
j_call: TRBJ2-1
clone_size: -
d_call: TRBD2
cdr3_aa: CASSLFGGAYNEQFF
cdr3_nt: TGTGCCAGCAGCTTATTTGGGGGGGCCTACAATGAGCAGTTCTTC

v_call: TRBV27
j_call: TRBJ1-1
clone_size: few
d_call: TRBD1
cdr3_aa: CASRGGPGGSEAFF
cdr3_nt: TGTGCCAGCAGAGGGGGCCCGGGCGGGTCTGAAGCTTTCTTT

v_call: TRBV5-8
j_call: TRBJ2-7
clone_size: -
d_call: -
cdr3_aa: CASSFRGADYEQYF
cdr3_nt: TGTGCCAGCAGCTTTCGGGGGGCGGACTACGAGCAGTACTTC

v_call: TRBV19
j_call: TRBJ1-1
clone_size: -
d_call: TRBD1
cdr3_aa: CASSLRQGMNTEAFF
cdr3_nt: TGTGCCAGTAGTCTAAGACAGGGAATGAACACTGAAGCTTTCTTT

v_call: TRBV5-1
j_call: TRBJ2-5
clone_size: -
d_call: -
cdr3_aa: CASSLHDRYNSETQYF
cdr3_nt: TGCGCCAGCAGCTTGCATGATCGGTACAACAGCGAGACCCAGTACTTC

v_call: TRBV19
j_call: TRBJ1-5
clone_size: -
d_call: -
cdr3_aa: CATALLQGLRGNQPQHF
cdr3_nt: TGTGCCACTGCCCTACTGCAGGGGCTTAGAGGCAATCAGCCCCAGCATTTT

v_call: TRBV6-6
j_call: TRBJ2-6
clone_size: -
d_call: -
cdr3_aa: CASTKQGRGANVLTF
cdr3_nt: TGTGCCAGCACTAAACAGGGACGCGGGGCCAACGTCCTGACTTTC

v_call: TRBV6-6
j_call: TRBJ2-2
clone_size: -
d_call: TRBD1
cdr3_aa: CASSPLGWTGSSGGELFF
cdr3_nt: TGTGCCAGCAGTCCCCTGGGGTGGACAGGCAGCAGCGGCGGGGAGCTGTTTTTT

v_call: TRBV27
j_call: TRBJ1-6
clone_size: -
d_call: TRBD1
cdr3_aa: CASSNRGLTYNSPLHF
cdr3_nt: TGTGCCAGCAGCAATAGGGGGCTTACCTATAATTCACCCCTCCACTTT

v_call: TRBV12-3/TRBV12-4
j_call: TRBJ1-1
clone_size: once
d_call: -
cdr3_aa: CASTQQVGTEAFF
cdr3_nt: TGTGCCAGCACCCAACAGGTGGGCACTGAAGCTTTCTTT

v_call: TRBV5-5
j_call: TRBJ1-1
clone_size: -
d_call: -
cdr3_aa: CASSLRPQANTEAFF
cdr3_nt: TGTGCCAGCAGCTTGCGACCGCAGGCGAACACTGAAGCTTTCTTT

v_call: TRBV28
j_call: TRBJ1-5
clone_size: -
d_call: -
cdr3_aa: CASSFRGSSVKPQHF
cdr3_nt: TGTGCCAGCAGTTTCCGCGGGAGTTCGGTAAAGCCCCAGCATTTT

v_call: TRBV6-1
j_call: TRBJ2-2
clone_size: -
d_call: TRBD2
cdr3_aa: CASSALGAGGPTGELFF
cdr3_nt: TGTGCCAGCAGTGCTCTGGGAGCGGGGGGGCCAACCGGGGAGCTGTTTTTT

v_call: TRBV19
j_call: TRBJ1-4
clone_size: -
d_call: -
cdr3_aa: CASSIQGKAEKLFF
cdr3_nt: TGTGCCAGTAGTATTCAGGGCAAGGCTGAAAAACTGTTTTTT

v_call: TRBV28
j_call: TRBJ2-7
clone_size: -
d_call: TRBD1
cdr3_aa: CASTLPGQGNEQYF
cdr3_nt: TGTGCCAGCACCTTACCGGGACAGGGGAACGAGCAGTACTTC

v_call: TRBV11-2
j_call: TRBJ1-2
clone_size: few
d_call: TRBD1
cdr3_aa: CASSPPEGAFGYTF
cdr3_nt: TGTGCCAGCAGCCCCCCAGAGGGGGCGTTTGGCTACACCTTC

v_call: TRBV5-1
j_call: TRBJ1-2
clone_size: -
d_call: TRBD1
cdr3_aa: CASSPGQFLQGAYYGYTF
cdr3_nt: TGCGCCAGCAGCCCCGGACAGTTTTTACAGGGGGCCTACTATGGCTACACCTTC

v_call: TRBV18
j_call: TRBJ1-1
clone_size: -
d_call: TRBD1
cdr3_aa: CASSDETGWTEAFF
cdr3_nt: TGTGCCAGCTCAGATGAGACAGGGTGGACTGAAGCTTTCTTT

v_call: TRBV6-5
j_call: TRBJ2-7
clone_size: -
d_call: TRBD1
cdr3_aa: CASSYTQGASYEQYF
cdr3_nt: TGTGCCAGCAGTTATACACAGGGGGCGTCCTACGAGCAGTACTTC

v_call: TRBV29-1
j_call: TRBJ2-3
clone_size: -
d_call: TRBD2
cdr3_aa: CSSYLAGFSTDTQYF
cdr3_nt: TGCAGCTCCTACTTAGCGGGGTTCTCTACAGATACGCAGTATTTT

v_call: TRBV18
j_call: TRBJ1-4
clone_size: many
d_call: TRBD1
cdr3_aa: CASSHGTGTEGEKLFF
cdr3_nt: TGTGCCAGCTCACACGGAACCGGGACAGAAGGTGAAAAACTGTTTTTT

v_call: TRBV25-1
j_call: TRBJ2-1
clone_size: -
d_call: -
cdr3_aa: CASSDPGTTRFEQFF
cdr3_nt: TGTGCCAGCAGTGACCCAGGTACAACACGGTTTGAGCAGTTCTTC